This T cell receptor beta chain was profiled in a study of Graves' ophthalmopathy and Graves' hyperthyroidism. Beta-chain TCR CDR3 regions were amplified from RNA transcripts. Second-round multiplex PCR followed a first-round RT-PCR using HTBI primers. TCRdb recomputed calls from the multiplex PCR reads with MiXCR, one row per CDR3 protein. Of about 16,000 distinct CDR3 sequences listed, about half are singletons. The CDR3 runs to 15 residues. Trimming took 2 bases from V and 4 from J, leaving 11 bases between them. The rearrangement links TRBV12-3 or TRBV12-4 to TRBJ2-2, with a tentative D call TRBD2 (5 bases). This TCR derives from a woman aged 40-49 years with stable Graves' hyperthyroidism. Sequencing used peripheral blood. The CDR3 bases are TGTGCCAGCAGTTTAATGCATCTAGCCACCGGGGAGCTGTTTTTT. This encodes CASSLMHLATGELFF.